The 20 T cell receptor beta chains below come from one sample, sequenced in a study of shared T cell receptors in the human thymus. The data were produced by immunoSEQ multiplex PCR, yet TCRdb's version contains in-frame clones alone and is incomplete. The profile shows approximately 400,000 clones, approximately 95% of them singletons. What was sequenced was thymocytes. The receptors here all came from a human donor.

The count of this clone is one. The chain links TRBV7-2 to TRBJ2-1; 8 nucleotides agree with TRBD2. With 5 bases clipped from V and 1 base from J, the junction kept 16 bases outside the gene matches. The germline V gene has CDR1 SGHTA and CDR2 FQGNSA. The CDR3 is 19 amino acids. For the CDR3, the DNA is TGTGCCAGCAGCCCTCGGACTAGCCCCCGGAGGGTGTCCTACAATGAGCAGTTCTTC. Its translation: CASSPRTSPRRVSYNEQFF.

The genes are TRBV19 and TRBJ2-7, with TRBD2 matching over 7 bases. V dropped 3 bases and J dropped 3; count of bases not matched to a gene: 5. Germline-derived CDR1 and CDR2 are LNHDA and SQIVND (reference sequence). The CDR3 covers 14 residues. The CDR3: CASSIGRSGYEQYF. DNA of the CDR3: TGTGCCAGTAGTATCGGGAGGAGCGGCTACGAGCAGTACTTC.

The chain joins TRBV28 to TRBJ2-7, with D possibly matching TRBD2 (6 bases). Germline CDR1 reads MDHEN; CDR2 reads SYDVKM. V was cut by 7 bases and J by 2 bases, with 12 bases left in between. This CDR3 region has 13 residues. The CDR3: CASIGGTAYEQYF. CDR3 sequence (DNA): TGTGCCAGCATAGGCGGGACCGCCTACGAGCAGTACTTC.

Comment on this clone: The sample holds other DNA sequences that translate to the same CDR3. The V call is TRBV9, the J call TRBJ2-3; 12 bases are a match to TRBD2. V was clipped by 0 bases and J by 6 bases; unmatched bases: 2. Germline V gene data show CDR1 as SGDLS and CDR2 as YYNGEE. The CDR3 totals 15 residues. The CDR3 here is CASSVGLAGADTQYF. The DNA of the CDR3 is TGTGCCAGCAGCGTAGGACTAGCGGGAGCCGATACGCAGTATTTT.

The V gene is TRBV11-2, the J gene TRBJ2-1; tentatively, D is TRBD2 (5 bases). The V end lost 5 bases, the J end lost 13 bases, and 21 bases lay between the germline ends. The CDR3 runs 14 residues. CDR1 and CDR2 from the germline V gene are SGHAT and FQNNGV. The CDR3 spells CASSRATSLAVQFF. The CDR3 coding sequence is TGTGCCAGCAGCCGGGCCACTAGTCTCGCAGTTCAGTTCTTC.

The chain carries TRBV2 and TRBJ1-2, with D maybe TRBD1 (5 bases). The germline gives CDR1 SNHLY, CDR2 FYNNEI. The CDR3 contains 12 residues. Trimming took 10 bases from V and 5 from J, leaving 14 bases between them. The CDR3: CANPEGNYGYTF. CDR3 nucleotide sequence: TGTGCCAACCCCGAGGGGAATTATGGCTACACCTTC. Full variable domain (rest looked up from reference TRBV2 and TRBJ1-2): EPEVTQTPSHQVTQMGQEVILRCVPISNHLYFYWYRQILGQKVEFLVSFYNNEISEKSEIFDDQFSVERPDGSNFTLKIRSTKLEDSAMYFCANPEGNYGYTFGSGTRLTVV.

The V call is TRBV5-4, the J call TRBJ1-2; no reliable D call. V gave up 0 bases and J gave up 4 bases, with 19 bases separating them. CDR3 length: 17 residues. Germline CDR1 and CDR2: SGHNT and YYREEE (reference sequence). For the CDR3, the DNA is TGTGCCAGCAGCTTGGCCGAGACGCACCTATCACCCTATGGCTACACCTTC. As protein: CASSLAETHLSPYGYTF.

As concerns this clone: One junction end does not reproduce the germline sequence, and a read error may be involved. The chain employs TRBV5-5 and TRBJ1-5; tentatively, D is TRBD1 (5 bases). Germline V gene sequence: CDR1 SGHKS, CDR2 YYEKEE (reference sequence). The CDR3 totals 16 residues. Here the CDR3 DNA reads TGCGCCAGCAGCCAAGGGCGGGGAAGGGGAGGACAGCCCCAGCATTTT. As protein: CASSQGRGRGGQPQHF.

The gene calls are TRBV5-4 and TRBJ2-7; 7 positions agree with TRBD1. CDR3 length: 18 residues. CDR1 and CDR2 (germline): SGHNT, YYREEE (reference sequence). The V gene end was trimmed by 0 bases and the J gene end by 1 base; junction bases not matched to a gene: 13. CDR3 nucleotide sequence: TGTGCCAGCAGCTTGGAGGAGCCCGGGACAGCCACGTCCTACGAGCAGTACTTC. As protein: CASSLEEPGTATSYEQYF.

This clone was seen once. The V and J genes are TRBV28 and TRBJ1-6; D might be TRBD1 (5 bases). The CDR3 has 14 residues. The germline CDR1 and CDR2 sequences are MDHEN and SYDVKM. With 4 bases removed from V and 9 bases from J, the gap between germline ends came to 13 bases. As DNA, the CDR3 is TGTGCCAGCAGTTGGGAGGGGTTTATTTCACCCCTCCACTTT. Translated: CASSWEGFISPLHF.

V usage is TRBV27 and J usage is TRBJ2-3; 7 bases match TRBD2. The CDR3 runs 17 residues. V trimming: 2 bases; J trimming: 5 bases; junction bases outside the gene matches: 13. CDR1 is MNHEY and CDR2 is SMNVEV in the germline V gene (reference sequence). The CDR3 sequence is CASSLNPQAGDVDTQYF. In DNA form, the CDR3 reads TGTGCCAGCAGTTTAAACCCCCAGGCGGGAGATGTAGATACGCAGTATTTT.

V and J are TRBV7-9 and TRBJ1-2; TRBD1 is a possible D gene (6 bases). Deletions cut 5 bases from V and 6 bases from J, with 13 bases between. The CDR3 extends over 13 amino acids. The germline V gene has CDR1 SEHNR and CDR2 FQNEAQ (reference sequence). The CDR3 DNA reads as TGTGCCAGCAGCGCAGGACAGCGGCATGGCTACACCTTC. Translating gives CASSAGQRHGYTF.

The chain recombines TRBV11-2 with TRBJ2-7, with D perhaps matching TRBD1 or TRBD2 (5 bases each). The CDR3 runs 16 residues. The germline V gene encodes CDR1 SGHAT and CDR2 FQNNGV. V lost 4 bases and J 3 bases, leaving 19 bases between the germline ends. In nucleotides, the CDR3 is TGTGCCAGCAGCTCGGGGCCCCAGGGCCTAAACTACGAGCAGTACTTC. As protein: CASSSGPQGLNYEQYF. Full variable domain (rest looked up from reference TRBV11-2 and TRBJ2-7): EAGVAQSPRYKIIEKRQSVAFWCNPISGHATLYWYQQILGQGPKLLIQFQNNGVVDDSQLPKDRFSAERLKGVDSTLKIQPAKLEDSAVYLCASSSGPQGLNYEQYFGPGTRLTVT.

CDR3 loop: CATSPGGETYEQYF. CDR3 coding DNA: TGTGCCACCTCGCCCGGGGGGGAGACCTACGAGCAGTACTTC. This chain uses TRBV6-5 with TRBJ2-7; 8 positions match TRBD2. V lost 10 bases, J lost 2 bases, and 10 bases stayed unmatched. Germline CDR1 reads MNHEY; CDR2 reads SVGAGI. The CDR3 spans 14 residues.

The genes are TRBV6-1 and TRBJ2-2; D unresolved. The germline CDR1 and CDR2 sequences are MNHNS and SASEGT. This CDR3 contains 12 residues. With 4 bases removed from V and 3 bases from J, the gap between germline ends came to 3 bases. The chain's CDR3 is CASSVDTGELFF. CDR3 DNA: TGTGCCAGCAGTGTCGACACCGGGGAGCTGTTTTTT.

The gene calls are TRBV27 and TRBJ2-1, with 9 bases lining up with TRBD1. This CDR3 has 17 amino acids. The trim removed 2 bases at V and 6 bases at J, leaving 11 bases unmatched. Germline values: CDR1 MNHEY, CDR2 SMNVEV (reference sequence). The CDR3 coding sequence is TGTGCCAGCAGTTTACCGGGGAGGGACAGGGTCCTCAATGAGCAGTTCTTC. It encodes CASSLPGRDRVLNEQFF.

The chain has TRBV28 and TRBJ2-7; D perhaps matches TRBD2 (6 bases). The germline gives CDR1 MDHEN, CDR2 SYDVKM. Between the trimmed V and J ends, which lost 5 bases and 3 bases, there was a span of 26 bases. The CDR3 is 18 residues long. The chain's CDR3 is CASSPNHMRDRKHYEQYF. The DNA for the CDR3 is TGTGCCAGCAGTCCAAACCATATGCGGGACCGAAAACACTACGAGCAGTACTTC. Full variable domain (remainder filled in from reference TRBV28 and TRBJ2-7): DVKVTQSSRYLVKRTGEKVFLECVQDMDHENMFWYRQDPGLGLRLIYFSYDVKMKEKGDIPEGYSVSREKKERFSLILESASTNQTSMYLCASSPNHMRDRKHYEQYFGPGTRLTVT.

The CDR3 protein is CASSGSWGNTEAFF. For the CDR3, the DNA is TGTGCCAGCAGCGGATCCTGGGGGAACACTGAAGCTTTCTTT. The chain employs TRBV5-4 and TRBJ1-1, with unresolved D. V lost 4 bases and J 1 base, leaving 11 bases between the germline ends. The CDR3 sequence is 14 residues long. Germline CDR1 reads SGHNT; CDR2 reads YYREEE (reference sequence).

CDR3 nucleotide sequence: TGTGCCAGCACCAAGGGAGGGGGAGGTTTGAACACTGAAGCTTTCTTT. Its protein product is CASTKGGGGLNTEAFF. The rearrangement joins TRBV27 to TRBJ1-1; possible D gene TRBD1, 6 bases. Germline CDR1 reads MNHEY; CDR2 reads SMNVEV (reference sequence). The V end was cut by 7 bases, the J end by 0 bases, with 18 bases between. CDR3 length equals 16 residues.

V gene TRBV4-1 combines with J gene TRBJ2-3; D assignment may be TRBD1 or TRBD2 (6 bases each). CDR3 length: 17 residues. The germline CDR1 and CDR2 sequences are MGHRA and YSYEKL. The V end was cut by 5 bases, the J end by 3 bases, with 21 bases between. The CDR3 is CASSSSWFRGATDTQYF. For the CDR3, the DNA is TGCGCCAGCAGCAGCTCGTGGTTTAGGGGGGCTACAGATACGCAGTATTTT.